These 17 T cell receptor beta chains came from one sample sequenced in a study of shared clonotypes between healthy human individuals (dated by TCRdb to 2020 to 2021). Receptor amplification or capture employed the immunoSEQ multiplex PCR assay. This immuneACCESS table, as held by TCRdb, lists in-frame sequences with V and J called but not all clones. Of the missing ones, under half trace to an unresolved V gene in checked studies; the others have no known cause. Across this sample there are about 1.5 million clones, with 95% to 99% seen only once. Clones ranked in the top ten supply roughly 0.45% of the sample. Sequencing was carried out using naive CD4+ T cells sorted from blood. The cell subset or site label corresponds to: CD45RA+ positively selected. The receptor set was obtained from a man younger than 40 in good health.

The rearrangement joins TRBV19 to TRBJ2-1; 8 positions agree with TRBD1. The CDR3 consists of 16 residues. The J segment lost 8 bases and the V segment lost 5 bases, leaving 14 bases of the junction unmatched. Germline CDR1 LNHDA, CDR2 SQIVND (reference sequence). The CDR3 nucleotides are TGTGCCAGTAGTCCTCGGACAGGGAGTGAGGACGATGAGCAGTTCTTC. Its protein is CASSPRTGSEDDEQFF.

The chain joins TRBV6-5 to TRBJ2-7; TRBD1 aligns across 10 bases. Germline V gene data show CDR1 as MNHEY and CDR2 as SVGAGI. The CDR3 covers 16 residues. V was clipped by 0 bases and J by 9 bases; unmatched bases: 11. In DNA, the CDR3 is TGTGCCAGCAGTTACTCGAGTATTGGGGACAGGGGAGGGCAGTACTTC. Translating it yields CASSYSSIGDRGGQYF.

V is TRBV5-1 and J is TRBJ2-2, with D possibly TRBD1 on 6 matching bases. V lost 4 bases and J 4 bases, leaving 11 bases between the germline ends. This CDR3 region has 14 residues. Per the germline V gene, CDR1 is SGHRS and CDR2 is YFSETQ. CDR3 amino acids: CASSLQGFTGELFF. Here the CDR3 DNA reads TGCGCCAGCAGCCTACAGGGTTTCACCGGGGAGCTGTTTTTT.

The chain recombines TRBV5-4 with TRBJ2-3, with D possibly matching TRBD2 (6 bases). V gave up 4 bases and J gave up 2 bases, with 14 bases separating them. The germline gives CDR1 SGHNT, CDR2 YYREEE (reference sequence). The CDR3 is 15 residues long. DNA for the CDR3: TGTGCCAGCAGCCGGGACTCTCATTCCACAGATACGCAGTATTTT. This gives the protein CASSRDSHSTDTQYF.

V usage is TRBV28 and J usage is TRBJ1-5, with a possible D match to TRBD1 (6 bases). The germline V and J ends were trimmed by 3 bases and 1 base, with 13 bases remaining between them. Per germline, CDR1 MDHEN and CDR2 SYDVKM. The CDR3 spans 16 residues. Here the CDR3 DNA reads TGTGCCAGCAGTTTCCACCAGGGGTCCAGCAATCAGCCCCAGCATTTT. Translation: CASSFHQGSSNQPQHF.

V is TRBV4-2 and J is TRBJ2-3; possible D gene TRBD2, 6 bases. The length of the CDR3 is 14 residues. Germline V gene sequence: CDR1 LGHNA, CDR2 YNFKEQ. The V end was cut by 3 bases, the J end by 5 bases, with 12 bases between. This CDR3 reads CASSQGGIGDTQYF. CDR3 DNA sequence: TGTGCCAGCAGCCAGGGCGGGATCGGAGATACGCAGTATTTT.

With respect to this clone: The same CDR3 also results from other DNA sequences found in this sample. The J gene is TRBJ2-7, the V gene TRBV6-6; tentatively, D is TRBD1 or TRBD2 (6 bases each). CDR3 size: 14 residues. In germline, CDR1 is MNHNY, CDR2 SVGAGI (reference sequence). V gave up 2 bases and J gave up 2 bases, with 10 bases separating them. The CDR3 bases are TGTGCCAGCAGTTACGGCGGGACAACCTACGAGCAGTACTTC. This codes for CASSYGGTTYEQYF.

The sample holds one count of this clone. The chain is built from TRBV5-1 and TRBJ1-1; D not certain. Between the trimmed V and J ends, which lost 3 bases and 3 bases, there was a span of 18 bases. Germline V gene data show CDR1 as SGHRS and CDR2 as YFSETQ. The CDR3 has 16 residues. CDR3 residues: CASSSRVPPRDTEAFF. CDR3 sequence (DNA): TGCGCCAGCAGCTCAAGGGTCCCTCCTCGTGACACTGAAGCTTTCTTT.

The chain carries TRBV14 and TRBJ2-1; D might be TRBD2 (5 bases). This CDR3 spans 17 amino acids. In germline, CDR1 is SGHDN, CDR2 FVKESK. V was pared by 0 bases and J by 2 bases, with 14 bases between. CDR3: CASSQDSGGLPYNEQFF. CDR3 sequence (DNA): TGTGCCAGCAGCCAAGATTCAGGCGGGCTACCCTACAATGAGCAGTTCTTC.

The CDR3 here is CASSPVISEGLAKNIQYF. In nucleotides, the CDR3 is TGTGCCAGCTCACCGGTTATTTCGGAGGGTCTAGCCAAAAACATTCAGTACTTC. The V call is TRBV18, the J call TRBJ2-4; TRBD2 is a possible D gene (6 bases). Germline V CDR1 and CDR2: KGHSH, LQKENI. The ends were cut back, 3 bases at V and 0 bases at J, with 18 bases in the middle. The CDR3 is 18 amino acids. Filled out from reference TRBV18 and TRBJ2-4, the complete variable domain reads NAGVMQNPRHLVRRRGQEARLRCSPMKGHSHVYWYRQLPEEGLKFMVYLQKENIIDESGMPKERFSAEFPKEGPSILRIQQVVRGDSAAYFCASSPVISEGLAKNIQYFGAGTRLSVL.

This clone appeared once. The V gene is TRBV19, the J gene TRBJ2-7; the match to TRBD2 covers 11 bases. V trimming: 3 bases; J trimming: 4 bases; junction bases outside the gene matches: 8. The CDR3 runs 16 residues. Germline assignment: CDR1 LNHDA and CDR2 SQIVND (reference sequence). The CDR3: CASSMGTSGRSYEQYF. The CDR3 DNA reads TGTGCCAGTAGTATGGGTACTAGCGGGAGATCTTACGAGCAGTACTTC.

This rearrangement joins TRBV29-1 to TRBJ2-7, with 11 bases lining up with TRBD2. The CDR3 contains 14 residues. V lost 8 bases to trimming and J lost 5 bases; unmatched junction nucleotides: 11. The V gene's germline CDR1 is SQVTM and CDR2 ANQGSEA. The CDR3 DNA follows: TGCAGCACTCGCACTAGCGGGAGTGTGAACGAGCAGTACTTC. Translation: CSTRTSGSVNEQYF.

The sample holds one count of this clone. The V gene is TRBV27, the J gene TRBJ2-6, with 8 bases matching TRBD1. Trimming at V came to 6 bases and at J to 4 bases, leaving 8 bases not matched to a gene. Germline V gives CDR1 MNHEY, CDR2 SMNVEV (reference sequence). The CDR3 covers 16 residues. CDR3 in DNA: TGTGCCAGCAGCCCAGGGGGCGCAAGGGGGGCCAACGTCCTGACTTTC. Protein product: CASSPGGARGANVLTF.

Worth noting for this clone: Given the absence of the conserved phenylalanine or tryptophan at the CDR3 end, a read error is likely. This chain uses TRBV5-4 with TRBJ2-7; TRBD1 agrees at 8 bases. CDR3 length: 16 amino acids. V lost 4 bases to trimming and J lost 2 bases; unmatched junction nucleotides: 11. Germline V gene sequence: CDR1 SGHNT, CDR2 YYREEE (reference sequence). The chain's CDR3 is CASSAFTGGSPYEQYL. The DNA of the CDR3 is TGTGCCAGCAGCGCTTTCACAGGGGGAAGCCCCTACGAGCAGTACCTC.

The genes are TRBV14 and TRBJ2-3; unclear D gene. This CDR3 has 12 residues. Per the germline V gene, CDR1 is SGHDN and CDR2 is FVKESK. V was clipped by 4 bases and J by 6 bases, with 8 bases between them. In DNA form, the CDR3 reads TGTGCCAGCAGCCCTTTTGAGGATACGCAGTATTTT. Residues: CASSPFEDTQYF. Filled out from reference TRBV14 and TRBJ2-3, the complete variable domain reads EAGVTQFPSHSVIEKGQTVTLRCDPISGHDNLYWYRRVMGKEIKFLLHFVKESKQDESGMPNNRFLAERTGGTYSTLKVQPAELEDSGVYFCASSPFEDTQYFGPGTRLTVL.

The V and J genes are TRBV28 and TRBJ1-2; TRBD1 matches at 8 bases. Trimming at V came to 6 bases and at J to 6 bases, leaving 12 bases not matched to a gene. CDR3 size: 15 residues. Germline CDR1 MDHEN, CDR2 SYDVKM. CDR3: CASSGQGRAWNGYTF. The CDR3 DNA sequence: TGTGCCAGCAGCGGACAGGGTAGGGCCTGGAATGGCTACACCTTC.

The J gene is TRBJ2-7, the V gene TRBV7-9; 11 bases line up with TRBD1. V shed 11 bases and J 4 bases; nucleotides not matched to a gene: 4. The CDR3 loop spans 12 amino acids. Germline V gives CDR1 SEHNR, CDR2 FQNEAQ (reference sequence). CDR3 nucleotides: TGTGCCGGTGGGGACAGGGGGTACGAGCAGTACTTC. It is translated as CAGGDRGYEQYF.